These 17 T cell receptor beta chains came from one sample sequenced in a study of T cell repertoires in aging, cancer and after chemotherapy. TRB rearrangements spanning V, D and J were amplified using mixed TRB-A/B primers. MiXCR, applied by TCRdb to the multiplex PCR reads, yields one record per CDR3 protein. The sample shows over 15,000 distinct CDR3 sequences, around 38% of them seen only once. Peripheral blood genomic DNA, not sorted cells or RNA, was the template. Input material: blood. These receptors all come from a human donor with a solid tumor.

This chain links TRBV24-1 with TRBJ2-1; D may match TRBD1 or TRBD2 (5 bases each). The CDR3 totals 13 residues. Trimming took 8 bases from V and 4 from J, leaving 11 bases between them. From germline, CDR1 is KGHDR and CDR2 SFDVKD. In DNA, the CDR3 is TGTGCCACCATGGGACGGGGATACAATGAGCAGTTCTTC. Translation: CATMGRGYNEQFF.

The chain employs TRBV29-1 and TRBJ1-2; maybe TRBD1 (5 bases). CDR3 length: 13 amino acids. Deletions cut 6 bases from V and 0 bases from J, with 11 bases between. CDR1 and CDR2 (germline): SQVTM, ANQGSEA. The CDR3 reads CSVGRGANYGYTF. The CDR3 nucleotides are TGCAGCGTCGGAAGGGGAGCTAACTATGGCTACACCTTC.

This clonotype was seen a few times. This chain joins TRBV5-1 and TRBJ2-1, with 7 positions matching TRBD2. V shed 4 bases, J shed 8 bases, and the junction held 0 bases outside the gene matches. This CDR3 spans 11 amino acids. CDR1 is SGHRS, CDR2 YFSETQ, per germline. This chain's CDR3 is CASSRGDEQFF. The CDR3 DNA reads as TGCGCCAGCAGCCGGGGGGATGAGCAGTTCTTC.

This clonotype is categorized as medium-sized. This rearrangement joins TRBV11-2 to TRBJ2-1; tentatively, D is TRBD2 (6 bases). Germline V gene lookup returns CDR1 SGHAT and CDR2 FQNNGV. This CDR3 contains 18 residues. V was shortened by 1 base and J by 2 bases, with 18 bases between the two germline ends. The CDR3: CASSLAAPDYPTYNEQFF. In DNA, the CDR3 is TGTGCCAGCAGCTTAGCTGCCCCGGACTACCCTACCTACAATGAGCAGTTCTTC.

The chain couples TRBV7-9 to TRBJ2-1, with D unresolved. Germline V gene data show CDR1 as SEHNR and CDR2 as FQNEAQ (reference sequence). The CDR3 loop spans 16 amino acids. Between the trimmed V and J ends, which lost 0 bases and 8 bases, there was a span of 17 bases. CDR3 residues: CASSLAQEVPKDEQFF. The CDR3 nucleotides read TGTGCCAGCAGCTTAGCGCAGGAAGTCCCGAAGGATGAGCAGTTCTTC. The full variable domain, completed using reference TRBV7-9 and TRBJ2-1, is DTGVSQNPRHKITKRGQNVTFRCDPISEHNRLYWYRQTLGQGPEFLTYFQNEAQLEKSRLLSDRFSAERPKGSFSTLEIQRTEQGDSAMYLCASSLAQEVPKDEQFFGPGTRLTVL.

This clonotype was observed a few times. In DNA form, the CDR3 reads TGTGCCATCGGGGACACAGACAATGAGCAGTTCTTC. It encodes CAIGDTDNEQFF. The rearrangement joins TRBV10-3 to TRBJ2-1, with D perhaps matching TRBD1 (6 bases). V lost 8 bases and J 5 bases, leaving 10 bases between the germline ends. Looked up from germline, CDR1 is ENHRY and CDR2 is SYGVKD. The CDR3 covers 12 residues.

This chain connects TRBV11-1 to TRBJ2-7; unclear D gene. CDR1 is SGHAT, CDR2 FQDESV, per germline (reference sequence). The CDR3 is 11 amino acids. With 4 bases removed from V and 3 bases from J, the gap between germline ends came to 4 bases. This CDR3 is CASSSNYEQYF. Written as DNA, the CDR3 is TGTGCCAGCAGCTCCAACTACGAGCAGTACTTC. Full variable domain (rest looked up from reference TRBV11-1 and TRBJ2-7): EAEVAQSPRYKITEKSQAVAFWCDPISGHATLYWYRQILGQGPELLVQFQDESVVDDSQLPKDRFSAERLKGVDSTLKIQPAELGDSAMYLCASSSNYEQYFGPGTRLTVT.

This chain joins TRBV11-1 and TRBJ2-5, with D unclear. V lost 1 base, J lost 2 bases, and 20 bases lay in between. The CDR3 consists of 18 residues. Germline loops: CDR1 SGHAT, CDR2 FQDESV (reference sequence). CDR3 nucleotides: TGTGCCAGCAGCTTAGATCGGGCGTCCCCACGGAAACAAGAGACCCAGTACTTC. This codes for CASSLDRASPRKQETQYF.

This clonotype is categorized as medium-sized. V gene TRBV19 combines with J gene TRBJ1-2, with 9 positions matching TRBD1. The trim removed 6 bases at V and 3 bases at J, leaving 5 bases unmatched. CDR1 and CDR2 from the germline V gene are LNHDA and SQIVND (reference sequence). The CDR3 is 14 amino acids. The CDR3 coding sequence is TGTGCCAGTAGACAGGGACAGGGCGACTATGGCTACACCTTC. Translating it yields CASRQGQGDYGYTF.

The V gene is TRBV30, the J gene TRBJ1-1; D is possibly TRBD1 (5 bases). Germline CDR1 and CDR2: GTSNPN and SVGIG (reference sequence). Trimming removed 2 bases at V and 2 bases at J, with 9 bases between. The CDR3 totals 13 residues. The chain's CDR3 is CAWSRQTNTEAFF. CDR3 nucleotides: TGTGCCTGGAGTAGACAGACTAACACTGAAGCTTTCTTT. Drawing the rest from reference TRBV30 and TRBJ1-1, the complete variable domain is SQTIHQWPATLVQPVGSPLSLECTVEGTSNPNLYWYRQAAGRGLQLLFYSVGIGQISSEVPQNLSASRPQDRQFILSSKKLLLSDSGFYLCAWSRQTNTEAFFGQGTRLTVV.

V usage is TRBV18 and J usage is TRBJ2-1; D might be TRBD2 (6 bases). The CDR3 extends over 16 amino acids. Trimming took off 2 bases at V and 6 bases at J, with 17 bases between the two ends. Germline values: CDR1 KGHSH, CDR2 LQKENI. The CDR3 region is CASSPGRRVTGNEQFF. CDR3 DNA: TGTGCCAGCTCACCAGGGAGGCGGGTCACGGGCAATGAGCAGTTCTTC.

The gene calls are TRBV6-5 and TRBJ2-7; D may be TRBD2 (6 bases). The CDR3 runs to 14 residues. The ends were cut back, 4 bases at V and 5 bases at J, with 15 bases in the middle. Per the germline V gene, CDR1 is MNHEY and CDR2 is SVGAGI. DNA of the CDR3: TGTGCCAGCAGTTCCCCCGGGGGAGGCAACGAGCAGTACTTC. It encodes CASSSPGGGNEQYF.

The chain couples TRBV6-2 or TRBV6-3 to TRBJ2-4; D possibly corresponds to TRBD1 (6 bases). The CDR3 is made up of 16 amino acids. Trimming removed 7 bases at V and 0 bases at J, with 16 bases between. CDR1 MNHEY and CDR2 SVGEGT come from the germline V gene. CDR3 in DNA: TGTGCCAGCACTAACCCCCAGGGGTCAGCCAAAAACATTCAGTACTTC. This encodes CASTNPQGSAKNIQYF.

This clonotype was picked up one time. The J gene is TRBJ1-1, the V gene TRBV6-1; D is unresolved. CDR1 and CDR2 (germline): MNHNS, SASEGT. V lost 5 bases and J 0 bases, leaving 7 bases between the germline ends. CDR3 length: 13 residues. In nucleotides, the CDR3 is TGTGCCAGCAGTTCTGAGGTGAACACTGAAGCTTTCTTT. Its protein is CASSSEVNTEAFF.

The chain recombines TRBV30 with TRBJ2-6, with a tentative D call TRBD2 (5 bases). Germline loops: CDR1 GTSNPN, CDR2 SVGIG (reference sequence). The CDR3 is 17 amino acids. Trimming pared 0 bases from V and 2 bases from J, leaving 14 bases between. CDR3 DNA sequence: TGTGCCTGGAGTGTTCAGAGGGATAAGACTGGGGCCAACGTCCTGACTTTC. Translating it yields CAWSVQRDKTGANVLTF.

The chain links TRBV6-6 to TRBJ1-4, with TRBD1 identical over 9 bases. V lost 2 bases, J lost 11 bases, and 12 bases stayed unmatched. This CDR3 is 16 amino acids long. CDR1 MNHNY and CDR2 SVGAGI come from the germline V gene (reference sequence). In DNA, the CDR3 is TGTGCCAGCAGTTACACTATGGGACAGGGATACGGGAAACTGTTTTTT. Translating gives CASSYTMGQGYGKLFF.

This chain links TRBV12-3 or TRBV12-4 with TRBJ1-2; maybe TRBD1 (5 bases). This CDR3 spans 15 amino acids. V was shortened by 7 bases and J by 4 bases, with 19 bases between the two germline ends. For the CDR3, the DNA is TGTGCCAGCACCTTCAAAGACAGACCCTTCTATGGCTACACCTTC. Translation gives CASTFKDRPFYGYTF.